This entry lists 3 T cell receptor beta chains sequenced from one sample in a study of T cell responses to AZD1222 COVID-19 vaccine. TCRdb's table, derived via immunoSEQ multiplex PCR, lists solely in-frame clones and lacks some. Among about 180,000 clones listed, roughly nine tenths were seen once. The specimen comprised peripheral blood, sampled on day 0 of AZD1222 vaccination. Every receptor here comes from an adult in good health.

This chain uses TRBV24-1 with TRBJ1-2; D not certain. Trimming took off 10 bases at V and 8 bases at J, with 10 bases between the two ends. The length of the CDR3 is 10 residues. Germline CDR1 and CDR2: KGHDR and SFDVKD. The CDR3 nucleotides are TGTGCCACAAAAGTTGTCGGCTACACCTTC. It translates to CATKVVGYTF.

This rearrangement joins TRBV27 to TRBJ2-7; perhaps TRBD1 as D (5 bases). V was shortened by 2 bases and J by 6 bases, with 17 bases between the two germline ends. The CDR3 is made up of 15 amino acids. CDR1 is MNHEY and CDR2 is SMNVEV in the germline V gene (reference sequence). CDR3 nucleotide sequence: TGTGCCAGCAGTTTAAGTCGGCAGGGTAGGAGCGAGCAGTACTTC. Translating it yields CASSLSRQGRSEQYF.

V is TRBV10-3 and J is TRBJ1-6; 7 positions match TRBD1. From germline, CDR1 is ENHRY and CDR2 SYGVKD. The CDR3 extends over 21 amino acids. Unmatched junction bases numbered 16, after V lost 2 bases and J lost 0 bases. The CDR3 DNA sequence: TGTGCCATCAGTGAGATAACGACAGGGCCCGGACTAGGCTCCTATAATTCACCCCTCCACTTT. Protein sequence: CAISEITTGPGLGSYNSPLHF.